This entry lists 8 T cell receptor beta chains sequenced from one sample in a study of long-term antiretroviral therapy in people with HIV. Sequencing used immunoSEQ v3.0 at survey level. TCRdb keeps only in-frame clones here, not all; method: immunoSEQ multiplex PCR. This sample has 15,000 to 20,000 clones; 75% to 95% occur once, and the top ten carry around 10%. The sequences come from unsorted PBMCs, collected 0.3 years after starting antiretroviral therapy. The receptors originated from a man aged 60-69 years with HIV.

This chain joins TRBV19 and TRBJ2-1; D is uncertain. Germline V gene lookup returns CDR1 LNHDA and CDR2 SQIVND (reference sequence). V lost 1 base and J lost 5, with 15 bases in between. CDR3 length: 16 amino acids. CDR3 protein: CASSIGPSHYDNEQFF. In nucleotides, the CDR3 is TGTGCCAGTAGTATAGGTCCCTCTCATTATGACAATGAGCAGTTCTTC. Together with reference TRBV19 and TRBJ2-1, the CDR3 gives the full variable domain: DGGITQSPKYLFRKEGQNVTLSCEQNLNHDAMYWYRQDPGQGLRLIYYSQIVNDFQKGDIAEGYSVSREKKESFPLTVTSAQKNPTAFYLCASSIGPSHYDNEQFFGPGTRLTVL.

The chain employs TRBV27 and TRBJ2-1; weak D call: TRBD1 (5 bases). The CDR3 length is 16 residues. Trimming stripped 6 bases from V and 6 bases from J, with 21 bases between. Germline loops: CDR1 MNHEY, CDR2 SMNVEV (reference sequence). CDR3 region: CASSTQLIARGNEQFF. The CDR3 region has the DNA TGTGCCAGCAGCACCCAGTTGATTGCAAGGGGCAATGAGCAGTTCTTC.

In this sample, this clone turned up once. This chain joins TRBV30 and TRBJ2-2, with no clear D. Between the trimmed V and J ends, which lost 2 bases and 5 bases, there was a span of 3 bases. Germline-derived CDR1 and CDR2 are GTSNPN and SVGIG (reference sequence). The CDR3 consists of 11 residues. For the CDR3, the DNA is TGTGCCTGGAGTACGACCGGGGAGCTGTTTTTT. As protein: CAWSTTGELFF. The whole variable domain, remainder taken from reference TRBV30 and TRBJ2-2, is SQTIHQWPATLVQPVGSPLSLECTVEGTSNPNLYWYRQAAGRGLQLLFYSVGIGQISSEVPQNLSASRPQDRQFILSSKKLLLSDSGFYLCAWSTTGELFFGEGSRLTVL.

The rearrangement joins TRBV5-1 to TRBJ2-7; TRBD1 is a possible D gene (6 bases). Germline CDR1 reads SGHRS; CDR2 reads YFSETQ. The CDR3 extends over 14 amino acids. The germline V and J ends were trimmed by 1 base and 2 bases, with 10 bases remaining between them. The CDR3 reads CASSLTGITYEQYF. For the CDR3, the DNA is TGCGCCAGCAGCTTGACAGGGATAACCTACGAGCAGTACTTC.

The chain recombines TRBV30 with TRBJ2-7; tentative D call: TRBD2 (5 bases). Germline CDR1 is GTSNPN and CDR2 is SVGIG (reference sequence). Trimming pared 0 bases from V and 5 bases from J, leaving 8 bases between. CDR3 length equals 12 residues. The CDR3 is CAWSVGSHEQYF. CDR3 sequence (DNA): TGTGCCTGGAGTGTGGGGAGTCACGAGCAGTACTTC.

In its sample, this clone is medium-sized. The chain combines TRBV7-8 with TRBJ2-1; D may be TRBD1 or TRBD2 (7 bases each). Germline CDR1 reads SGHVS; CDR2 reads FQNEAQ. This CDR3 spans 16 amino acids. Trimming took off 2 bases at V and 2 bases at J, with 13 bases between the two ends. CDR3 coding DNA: TGTGCCAGCAGCTTACAGGGGGGGAACACCTACAATGAGCAGTTCTTC. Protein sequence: CASSLQGGNTYNEQFF.

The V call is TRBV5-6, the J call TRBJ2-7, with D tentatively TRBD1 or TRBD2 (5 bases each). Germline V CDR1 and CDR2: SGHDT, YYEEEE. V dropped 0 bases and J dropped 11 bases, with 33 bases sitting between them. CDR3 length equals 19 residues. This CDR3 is CASSLARGRHPILNSAKYF. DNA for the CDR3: TGTGCCAGCAGCTTGGCCCGGGGACGACATCCAATTTTGAACTCAGCAAAGTACTTC.

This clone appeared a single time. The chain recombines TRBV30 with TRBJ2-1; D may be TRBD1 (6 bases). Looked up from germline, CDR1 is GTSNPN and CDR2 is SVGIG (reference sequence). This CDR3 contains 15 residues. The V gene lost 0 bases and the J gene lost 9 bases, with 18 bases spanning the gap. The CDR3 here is CAWSVRIRGLGEQFF. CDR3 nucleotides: TGTGCCTGGAGTGTACGGATCAGGGGCCTGGGTGAGCAGTTCTTC.